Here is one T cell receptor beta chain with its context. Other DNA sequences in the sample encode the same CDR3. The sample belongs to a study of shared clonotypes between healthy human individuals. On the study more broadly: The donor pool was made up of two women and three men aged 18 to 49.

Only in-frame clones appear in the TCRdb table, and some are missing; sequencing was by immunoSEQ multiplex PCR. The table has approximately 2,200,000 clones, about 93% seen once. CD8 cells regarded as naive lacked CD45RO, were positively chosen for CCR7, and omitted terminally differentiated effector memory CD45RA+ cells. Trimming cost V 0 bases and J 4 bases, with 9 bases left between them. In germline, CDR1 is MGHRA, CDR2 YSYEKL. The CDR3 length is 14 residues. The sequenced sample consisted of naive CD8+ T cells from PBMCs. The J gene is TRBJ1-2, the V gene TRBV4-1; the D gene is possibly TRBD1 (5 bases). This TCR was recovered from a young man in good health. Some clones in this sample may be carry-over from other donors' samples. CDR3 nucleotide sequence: TGCGCCAGCAGCCAAGACAGGGCGGGCTATGGCTACACCTTC. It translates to CASSQDRAGYGYTF.